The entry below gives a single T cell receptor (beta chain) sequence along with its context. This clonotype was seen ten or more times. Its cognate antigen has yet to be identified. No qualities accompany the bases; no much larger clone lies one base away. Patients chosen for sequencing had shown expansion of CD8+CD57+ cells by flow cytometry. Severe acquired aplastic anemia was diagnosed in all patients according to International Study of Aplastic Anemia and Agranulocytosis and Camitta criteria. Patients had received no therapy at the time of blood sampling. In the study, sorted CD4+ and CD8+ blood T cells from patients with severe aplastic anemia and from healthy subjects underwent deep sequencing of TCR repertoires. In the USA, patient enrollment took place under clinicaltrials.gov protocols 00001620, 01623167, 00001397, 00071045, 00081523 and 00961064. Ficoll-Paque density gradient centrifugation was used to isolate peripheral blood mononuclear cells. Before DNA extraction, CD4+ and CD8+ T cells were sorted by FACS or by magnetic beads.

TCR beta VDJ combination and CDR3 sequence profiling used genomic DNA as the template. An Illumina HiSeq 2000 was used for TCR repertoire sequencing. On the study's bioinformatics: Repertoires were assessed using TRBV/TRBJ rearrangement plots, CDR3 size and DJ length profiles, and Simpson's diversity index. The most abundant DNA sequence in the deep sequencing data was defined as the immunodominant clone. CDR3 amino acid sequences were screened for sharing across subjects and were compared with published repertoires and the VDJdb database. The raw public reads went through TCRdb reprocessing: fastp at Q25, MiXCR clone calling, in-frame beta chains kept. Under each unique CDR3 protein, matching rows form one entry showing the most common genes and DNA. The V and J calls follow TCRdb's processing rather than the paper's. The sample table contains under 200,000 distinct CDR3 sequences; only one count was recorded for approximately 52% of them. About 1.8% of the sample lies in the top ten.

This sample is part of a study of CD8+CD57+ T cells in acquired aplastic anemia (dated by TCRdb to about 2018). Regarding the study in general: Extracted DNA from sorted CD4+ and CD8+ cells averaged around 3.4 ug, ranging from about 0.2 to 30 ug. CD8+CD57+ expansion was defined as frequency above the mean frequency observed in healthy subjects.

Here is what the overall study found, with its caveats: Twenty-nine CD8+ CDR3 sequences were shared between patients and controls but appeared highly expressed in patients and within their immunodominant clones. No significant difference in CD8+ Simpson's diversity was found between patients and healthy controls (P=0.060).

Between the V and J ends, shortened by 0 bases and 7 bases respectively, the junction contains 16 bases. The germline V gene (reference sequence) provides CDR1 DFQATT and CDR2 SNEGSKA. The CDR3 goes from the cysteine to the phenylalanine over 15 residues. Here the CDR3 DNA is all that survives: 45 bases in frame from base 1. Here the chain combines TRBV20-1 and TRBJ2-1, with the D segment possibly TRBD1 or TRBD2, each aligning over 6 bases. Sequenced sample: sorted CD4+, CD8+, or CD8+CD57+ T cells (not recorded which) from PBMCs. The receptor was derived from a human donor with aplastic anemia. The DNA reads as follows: TGCAGTGCTAGAGAAAGGGGGGCCTTTAATAATGAGCAGTTCTTC. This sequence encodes CSARERGAFNNEQFF.